This note documents a single T cell receptor (beta chain) sequence. This record comes from a study of blood T cell repertoires in COVID-19. Study as a whole: Material from acute and convalescent COVID-19 was sourced from the United States, Italy and Spain. Nucleic acid was either cDNA or gDNA, and it came from T cells, B-cell-depleted T cells, or PBMCs.

In the original processing: Quantification of nucleated cells was approximated via reference gene primer amplification. Produced via immunoSEQ multiplex PCR; TCRdb's table is partial and in-frame only. V, J and clone size derive from that table, while D and trimming were established from the DNA sequence. The sample shows hundreds of thousands of clones, approximately 86% of them seen only once. The source of this sequence is an older woman with COVID-19, enrolled during active disease. The specimen sequenced was peripheral blood.

The CDR3 loop reads CASSQTGGAGDTQYF. Here the CDR3 DNA reads TGTGCCAGCAGTCAGACAGGGGGCGCGGGAGATACGCAGTATTTT. The gene calls are TRBV2 and TRBJ2-3, with 10 nucleotides matching TRBD1. CDR1 and CDR2 from the germline V gene are SNHLY and FYNNEI. The CDR3 spans 15 residues. Germline trimming cut 5 bases from V and 5 bases from J; bases unmatched to any gene: 7.